The 16 T cell receptor beta chains below all came from one sample that was sequenced in a study of blood T cells in healthy people across ages. A sample-barcoded 5' primer and a J-beta primer mix were used in a second PCR of roughly 7 to 11 cycles. TCRdb re-analysed the 5' RACE reads in MiXCR, keeping a single row per CDR3 protein. The sample lists about 780,000 distinct CDR3 sequences; roughly 25% were seen once. The same data also went into a second study, on T cells of mothers and their children.

The material sequenced was blood. The receptors were gathered from a boy aged 5-17 years in good health.

The chain employs TRBV20-1 and TRBJ2-1; the match to TRBD2 covers 7 bases. Germline CDR1 is DFQATT and CDR2 is SNEGSKA (reference sequence). The length of the CDR3 is 13 residues. Trimming removed 6 bases from V and 9 bases from J; junction bases left unmatched: 11. The CDR3 bases are TGCAGTGCCCCACCGGCGGGGGTAGGTGAGCAGTTCTTC. As protein: CSAPPAGVGEQFF.

This sequence joins TRBV28 and TRBJ1-2; the match to TRBD1 covers 7 bases. This CDR3 is 16 amino acids long. The V gene's germline CDR1 is MDHEN and CDR2 SYDVKM. Germline trimming cut 5 bases from V and 2 bases from J; bases unmatched to any gene: 11. The CDR3 sequence is CASSPASTGHNYGYTF. Written as DNA, the CDR3 is TGTGCCAGCAGTCCCGCCTCGACAGGGCACAACTATGGCTACACCTTC.

The V call is TRBV7-2, the J call TRBJ2-7; 9 nucleotides align to TRBD2. The J call is uncertain, as TRBJ2-1 better fits the DNA end. Germline assignment: CDR1 SGHTA and CDR2 FQGNSA. The CDR3 is 15 residues long. CDR3: CASSRGLATYNEQFF. The CDR3 DNA is TGTGCCAGCAGCCGCGGACTAGCGACATACAATGAGCAGTTCTTC.

This clonotype was recorded a few times. The chain joins TRBV5-6 to TRBJ1-1, with D unclear. Germline CDR1 is SGHDT and CDR2 is YYEEEE. Trimming took 5 bases from V and 0 from J, leaving 11 bases between them. The CDR3 length is 14 residues. The DNA of the CDR3 is TGTGCCAGCAGTCTACCGGGAGTGAACACTGAAGCTTTCTTT. It codes for CASSLPGVNTEAFF.

The chain joins TRBV3-1 to TRBJ2-3, with TRBD2 matching over 7 bases. The CDR3 sequence is 17 residues long. Germline-derived CDR1 and CDR2 are LGHDT and YNNKEL (reference sequence). J gave up 5 bases and V 2 bases, and 13 bases lay outside the gene matches. This chain's CDR3 is CASSQPREEVYVDTQYF. CDR3 DNA: TGTGCCAGCAGCCAACCCCGGGAGGAGGTTTATGTAGATACGCAGTATTTT.

This chain joins TRBV5-1 and TRBJ2-1; TRBD1 or TRBD2 may be the D gene (6 bases each). From germline, CDR1 is SGHRS and CDR2 YFSETQ. Between the trimmed V and J ends, which lost 3 bases and 6 bases, there was a span of 19 bases. The CDR3 spans 16 residues. The CDR3 is CASSSPEGGSFNEQFF. The CDR3 region has the DNA TGCGCCAGCAGCTCCCCGGAGGGGGGCTCGTTCAATGAGCAGTTCTTC. Based on the CDR3 plus reference TRBV5-1 and TRBJ2-1, the full variable domain is KAGVTQTPRYLIKTRGQQVTLSCSPISGHRSVSWYQQTPGQGLQFLFEYFSETQRNKGNFPGRFSGRQFSNSRSEMNVSTLELGDSALYLCASSSPEGGSFNEQFFGPGTRLTVL.

Regarding this clonotype: Being one base from a much bigger clone, this may be a read error. The chain uses TRBV14 and TRBJ2-5, with D possibly TRBD1 on 6 matching bases. The J call could be wrong; TRBJ2-7 is a better fit for the DNA end. The CDR3 covers 15 residues. Germline V gene sequence: CDR1 SGHDN, CDR2 FVKESK. CDR3 DNA: TGTGCCAGCAGCCAGGACAGCGCTCGGTACTACGAGCAGTACTTC. It translates to CASSQDSARYYEQYF.

This clonotype was observed a few times. This sequence joins TRBV12-5 and TRBJ2-7; D is tentatively TRBD1 or TRBD2 (6 bases each). The V end lost 2 bases, the J end lost 0 bases, and 14 bases lay between the germline ends. Germline lookup yields CDR1 LGHNT and CDR2 FRNRAP. The CDR3 length is 16 residues. Written as DNA, the CDR3 is TGTGCTAGTGGTTTGACACCGGGGGCCAGCTCCTACGAGCAGTACTTC. Its protein product is CASGLTPGASSYEQYF.

The V gene is TRBV20-1, the J gene TRBJ2-7; TRBD2 is a possible D gene (5 bases). The CDR3 extends over 13 amino acids. The germline V and J ends were trimmed by 3 bases and 6 bases, with 15 bases remaining between them. Germline assignment: CDR1 DFQATT and CDR2 SNEGSKA (reference sequence). The CDR3: CSASISPSGEQYF. The CDR3, as DNA: TGCAGTGCTAGTATCAGTCCCAGCGGCGAGCAGTACTTC.

The V gene is TRBV24-1, the J gene TRBJ2-1; 13 positions match TRBD2. This CDR3 comprises 21 residues. V was pared by 3 bases and J by 0 bases, with 13 bases of the junction left unmatched. Germline V gene sequence: CDR1 KGHDR, CDR2 SFDVKD. The CDR3 reads CATSDLPGLAGSMSSYNEQFF. CDR3 bases: TGTGCCACCAGTGATCTTCCGGGACTAGCGGGATCGATGAGCTCCTACAATGAGCAGTTCTTC.

The J gene is TRBJ1-4, the V gene TRBV25-1, with D possibly matching TRBD1 (5 bases). In germline, CDR1 is MGHDK, CDR2 SYGVNS. Trimming took off 7 bases at V and 4 bases at J, with 10 bases between the two ends. The CDR3 length is 13 residues. The CDR3 loop reads CASNGTGNEKLFF. The CDR3, as DNA: TGTGCCAGCAACGGGACTGGTAATGAAAAACTGTTTTTT.

This clonotype turned up a few times. CDR3 region: CASSLDRLQETQYF. In DNA form, the CDR3 reads TGTGCCAGCAGCTTGGACAGGCTACAAGAGACCCAGTACTTC. V is TRBV7-8 and J is TRBJ2-5; 7 bases line up with TRBD1. Germline CDR1 is SGHVS and CDR2 is FQNEAQ. Losses at the gene ends were 3 bases for V and 2 bases for J; bases not matched to a gene: 3. This CDR3 spans 14 amino acids.

The chain has TRBV2 and TRBJ1-6, with 9 bases aligning to TRBD1. With 7 bases clipped from V and 11 bases from J, the junction kept 6 bases outside the gene matches. Looked up from germline, CDR1 is SNHLY and CDR2 is FYNNEI. This CDR3 is built from 13 residues. The CDR3 sequence is CASKGQGIPPLHF. DNA of the CDR3: TGTGCCAGCAAGGGACAGGGAATTCCACCCCTCCACTTT.

Only a few counts were recorded for this clonotype. The chain recombines TRBV3-1 with TRBJ2-7; D not certain. This CDR3 spans 14 amino acids. The germline V gene has CDR1 LGHDT and CDR2 YNNKEL (reference sequence). V was cut by 7 bases and J by 2 bases, with 15 bases left in between. CDR3 region: CASTRNGLTYEQYF. CDR3 sequence (DNA): TGTGCCAGCACTAGGAATGGTCTTACCTACGAGCAGTACTTC.

This rearrangement joins TRBV29-1 to TRBJ1-4, with D maybe TRBD1 (5 bases). Trimming took 6 bases from V and 8 from J, leaving 16 bases between them. This CDR3 contains 13 residues. Germline CDR1 reads SQVTM; CDR2 reads ANQGSEA. The CDR3 sequence: CSVPTGGTEKLFF. The CDR3 DNA sequence: TGCAGCGTCCCCACGGGGGGAACAGAAAAACTGTTTTTT.

The V gene is TRBV28, the J gene TRBJ2-7; possible D gene TRBD1, 6 bases. V lost 2 bases to trimming and J lost 5 bases, with 10 bases between them. The germline V gene has CDR1 MDHEN and CDR2 SYDVKM. The CDR3 consists of 13 residues. CDR3: CASSLQGRDEQYF. The DNA of the CDR3 is TGTGCCAGCAGTTTACAGGGGCGCGACGAGCAGTACTTC.